This T cell receptor beta chain was recorded in a study of T cell responses to AZD1222 COVID-19 vaccine. The study, taken as a whole, reports: Samples come after the peak T cell response, not at day 14.

The repertoire was sequenced with immunoSEQ multiplex PCR; TCRdb's copy has only in-frame clones and lacks some. There are 46,000 or so clones in the sample; around 80% occur only once, and under 7.5% lies in the top ten. Only a few counts were recorded for this clone. Antigen: not known. Germline V lookup: CDR1 LGHDT, CDR2 YNNKEL (reference sequence). The CDR3 runs 15 residues. V was cut by 0 bases and J by 2 bases, with 11 bases left in between. This specimen was peripheral blood, taken on day 0 of AZD1222 vaccination. The clonotype comes from an adult in good health. This chain joins TRBV3-1 (or the pseudogene TRBV3-2) and TRBJ2-7; the D is unclear. CDR3 nucleotides: TGTGCCAGCAGCCAAGATCCCGGGCTAACCTACGAGCAGTACTTC. It specifies CASSQDPGLTYEQYF.